This record covers a single TCR beta chain. No antigen is known for it. The CDR3 loop spans 14 amino acids. Germline values: CDR1 PRHDT, CDR2 FYEKMQ (reference sequence). Trimming removed 5 bases at V and 4 bases at J, with 15 bases between. PCR used 60 Vbeta primers and 13 Jbeta primers. Method: immunoSEQ multiplex PCR; TCRdb's copy keeps in-frame clones and lacks some. The data contain some 140,000 clones, just under 80% of them singletons. The sample is drawn from a study of cytomegalovirus exposure and HLA in healthy donors. Overall study findings and caveats: TCR beta V segments were, for the most part, productive about 90% or about 30% of the time in an earlier analysis. Rarity characterized most TCR sequences, yet some public TCRs appeared in many donors. It was reported that the classifier diagnosed cytomegalovirus status with high specificity and sensitivity in both the original and validation cohorts.

The chain recombines TRBV13 with TRBJ2-7; D may be TRBD2 (6 bases). This sequence was found in a young man in good health. Sequences were obtained from PBMCs. DNA for the CDR3: TGTGCCAGCAGCGCGGGACTCCGAATTTACGAGCAGTACTTC. Translated, it gives CASSAGLRIYEQYF.